This T cell receptor (beta chain) originates from a study of Graves' ophthalmopathy and Graves' hyperthyroidism. General study results and limits: Blood also carried most expanded thyroid clonotypes exceeding 0.001 frequency. Forecasting of ophthalmopathy progression by the model achieved around 71% sensitivity and around 77% specificity.

Amplification targeted the TCR beta CDR3 regions, with RNA transcripts as the source material. HTBI primers were used in a first-round RT-PCR, which preceded a second-round multiplex PCR. A single record per CDR3 protein comes from TCRdb applying MiXCR to the multiplex PCR reads. The sample shows about 390,000 distinct CDR3 sequences, 17% of them seen only once. This clonotype was observed a single time. Its matching antigen is unknown. The authors used Ficoll-Paque density gradient centrifugation to separate PBMCs. The input was 7.5 to 10 ml of fresh peripheral blood. The sequence came from an adult woman with stable Graves' hyperthyroidism. The specimen was peripheral blood.

Here the CDR3 DNA reads TGTGCCACATGGCGGAAGGGACGCAACGAGCAGTACTTC. It translates to CATWRKGRNEQYF. The chain joins TRBV27 to TRBJ2-7; D may correspond to TRBD1 or TRBD2 (5 bases each). Germline V gene sequence: CDR1 MNHEY, CDR2 SMNVEV (reference sequence). Trimming took 10 bases from V and 5 from J, leaving 18 bases between them. The length of the CDR3 is 13 residues.